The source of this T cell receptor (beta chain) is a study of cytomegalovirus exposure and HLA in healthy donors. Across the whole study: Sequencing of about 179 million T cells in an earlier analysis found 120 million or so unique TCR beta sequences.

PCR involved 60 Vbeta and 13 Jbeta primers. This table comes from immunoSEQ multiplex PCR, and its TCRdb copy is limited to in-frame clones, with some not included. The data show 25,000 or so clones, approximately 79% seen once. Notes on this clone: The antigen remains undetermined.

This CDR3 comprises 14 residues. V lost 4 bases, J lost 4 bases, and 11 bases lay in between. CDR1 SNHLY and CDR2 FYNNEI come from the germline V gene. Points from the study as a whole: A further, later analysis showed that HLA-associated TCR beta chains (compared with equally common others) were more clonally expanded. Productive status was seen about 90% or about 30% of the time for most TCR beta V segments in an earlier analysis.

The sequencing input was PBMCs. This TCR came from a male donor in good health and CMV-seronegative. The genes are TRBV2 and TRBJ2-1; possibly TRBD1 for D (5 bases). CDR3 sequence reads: CASSVSTVYNEQFF. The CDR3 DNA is TGTGCCAGCAGTGTATCGACAGTTTACAATGAGCAGTTCTTC.